Listed here are 32 T cell receptor beta chains from one sample, sequenced in a study of T-cell memory formation after mild COVID-19. One entry per CDR3 protein results from TCRdb running MiXCR on the 5' RACE reads. The profile shows roughly 150,000 distinct CDR3 sequences, roughly 13% of them singletons. Source material: PBMCs or a T cell subset sorted from them (not recorded which). The source is an adult woman who had mild COVID-19 (a few samples of this study predate the infection). Cell type and time point are not known.

The chain combines TRBV9 with TRBJ1-1; D remains unclear. Trimming removed 1 base from V and 6 bases from J, with 10 bases in between. The germline CDR1 and CDR2 sequences are SGDLS and YYNGEE. This CDR3 contains 13 residues. The CDR3 loop is CASSVISTAEAFF. The CDR3 region has the DNA TGTGCCAGCAGCGTAATCTCTACCGCTGAAGCTTTCTTT. Full variable domain (remainder filled in from reference TRBV9 and TRBJ1-1): DSGVTQTPKHLITATGQRVTLRCSPRSGDLSVYWYQQSLDQGLQFLIQYYNGEERAKGNILERFSAQQFPDLHSELNLSSLELGDSALYFCASSVISTAEAFFGQGTRLTVV.

The chain recombines TRBV12-3 or TRBV12-4 with TRBJ2-2; tentatively, D is TRBD1 or TRBD2 (5 bases each). The CDR3 runs 16 residues. Trimming cost V 6 bases and J 1 base, with 15 bases left between them. This CDR3 reads CASRHSGTENTGELFF. The CDR3 DNA reads as TGTGCCAGCAGGCACTCCGGGACGGAGAACACCGGGGAGCTGTTTTTT.

This clonotype was recorded many times. The V gene is TRBV28, the J gene TRBJ2-7; 7 bases match TRBD1. V lost 6 bases to trimming and J lost 2 bases; unmatched junction nucleotides: 4. There are 13 residues in the CDR3. CDR1 is MDHEN and CDR2 is SYDVKM in the germline V gene. The CDR3 loop is CASSDRDPYEQYF. The CDR3 DNA is TGTGCCAGCAGCGACAGGGACCCCTACGAGCAGTACTTC.

V and J are TRBV20-1 and TRBJ2-1; TRBD2 matches 9 bases. The CDR3 has 17 amino acids. With 8 bases clipped from V and 0 bases from J, the junction kept 14 bases outside the gene matches. CDR1 is DFQATT and CDR2 is SNEGSKA in the germline V gene (reference sequence). The CDR3 is CSPLGASGNPSYNEQFF. DNA for the CDR3: TGCAGTCCGCTAGGGGCTAGCGGGAACCCCTCCTACAATGAGCAGTTCTTC.

This clonotype was recorded many times. V and J are TRBV7-9 and TRBJ2-1; TRBD2 agrees at 12 bases. This CDR3 has 15 residues. CDR1 is SEHNR, CDR2 FQNEAQ, per germline (reference sequence). Trimming cost V 1 base and J 8 bases; bases outside gene matches: 3. The CDR3 DNA follows: TGTGCCAGCAGCTTAGTACTAGCGGGAGGTGATGAGCAGTTCTTC. It encodes CASSLVLAGGDEQFF.

This rearrangement joins TRBV24-1 to TRBJ2-3, with D possibly being TRBD1 or TRBD2 (6 bases each). The length of the CDR3 is 18 residues. V lost 0 bases to trimming and J lost 1 base, with 16 bases between them. Per germline, CDR1 KGHDR and CDR2 SFDVKD. The CDR3 coding sequence is TGTGCCACCAGTGATTTGCGAGGGGGGCCACGGGGCACAGATACGCAGTATTTT. The encoded protein is CATSDLRGGPRGTDTQYF.

V gene TRBV7-9 combines with J gene TRBJ2-7; D gene ambiguous. V was clipped by 5 bases and J by 4 bases, with 9 bases between them. Germline-derived CDR1 and CDR2 are SEHNR and FQNEAQ (reference sequence). The CDR3 covers 12 residues. DNA of the CDR3: TGTGCCAGCAGCGCCGACCCATACGAGCAGTACTTC. Residues: CASSADPYEQYF.

This clonotype was counted only a few times. The rearrangement links TRBV4-1 to TRBJ2-7, with 9 bases aligning to TRBD1. Germline V gene sequence: CDR1 MGHRA, CDR2 YSYEKL. The J segment lost 1 base and the V segment lost 3 bases, leaving 4 bases of the junction unmatched. The CDR3 is 15 amino acids. In nucleotides, the CDR3 is TGCGCCAGCAGCCAGGGACAGGGTAGATCCTACGAGCAGTACTTC. Translated, it gives CASSQGQGRSYEQYF.

The rearrangement joins TRBV19 to TRBJ2-1, with 11 bases fitting TRBD2. V lost 4 bases and J lost 9; bases outside the gene matches: 8. Germline values: CDR1 LNHDA, CDR2 SQIVND (reference sequence). CDR3 length equals 15 residues. The CDR3 DNA is TGTGCCAGTAGTACGGCCCGGCTAGCGGGAGGTGAGCAGTTCTTC. Protein sequence: CASSTARLAGGEQFF.

A note on this clonotype: The junction departs from germline at one end; a sequencing error may be responsible. The chain carries TRBV15 and TRBJ2-7, with TRBD2 matching over 9 bases. The CDR3 contains 15 residues. The germline V gene encodes CDR1 LNHNV and CDR2 YYDKDF (reference sequence). The DNA for the CDR3 is TGTGCCACCAGCAGCGAGAGGGGACTAGCCTATGAGCAGTACTTC. The encoded protein is CATSSERGLAYEQYF.

This chain links TRBV19 with TRBJ1-1; TRBD1 is a possible D gene (5 bases). Germline V lookup: CDR1 LNHDA, CDR2 SQIVND (reference sequence). This CDR3 is built from 15 residues. V lost 7 bases and J lost 1, with 16 bases in between. The CDR3 coding sequence is TGTGCCAGTATCCCCGTGGGACTTGGGAACACTGAAGCTTTCTTT. As protein: CASIPVGLGNTEAFF.

The table lists this clonotype with a few counts. The chain links TRBV6-5 to TRBJ2-5; 11 positions agree with TRBD2. Germline V gene data show CDR1 as MNHEY and CDR2 as SVGAGI. This CDR3 is 16 amino acids long. V dropped 5 bases and J dropped 5; count of bases not matched to a gene: 10. CDR3 sequence reads: CASSTQTSGVEETQYF. The CDR3 nucleotides read TGTGCCAGCAGTACCCAGACTAGCGGGGTTGAGGAGACCCAGTACTTC.

This clonotype was found a few times. V gene TRBV24-1 combines with J gene TRBJ2-1; 11 bases align to TRBD1. After removal of 3 bases from V and 8 bases from J, the junction contained 5 bases not matched to a gene. Germline lookup yields CDR1 KGHDR and CDR2 SFDVKD. This CDR3 comprises 15 residues. CDR3: CATSDRTGGGYEQFF. Written as DNA, the CDR3 is TGTGCCACCAGTGATCGGACAGGGGGCGGTTATGAGCAGTTCTTC.

The sample holds many counts of this clonotype. The chain employs TRBV29-1 and TRBJ2-7; 9 bases match TRBD1. The CDR3 has 13 residues. V lost 6 bases and J lost 2; bases outside the gene matches: 5. Germline CDR1 reads SQVTM; CDR2 reads ANQGSEA. CDR3 nucleotides: TGCAGCGTGAGGACAGGGGCGCCCTACGAGCAGTACTTC. Translated, it gives CSVRTGAPYEQYF.

The rearrangement uses TRBV24-1 and TRBJ2-7; 9 bases map to TRBD1. The V segment lost 0 bases and the J segment 1 base; nucleotides outside the gene matches: 0. The germline CDR1 and CDR2 sequences are KGHDR and SFDVKD. This CDR3 is built from 15 residues. In DNA, the CDR3 is TGTGCCACCAGTGATTTGGGGACAGGGTCCTACGAGCAGTACTTC. Translating it yields CATSDLGTGSYEQYF.

This clonotype occurred a few times. The chain recombines TRBV13 with TRBJ1-4, with TRBD1 identical over 8 bases. Germline V gene sequence: CDR1 PRHDT, CDR2 FYEKMQ (reference sequence). The CDR3 has 13 residues. V shed 6 bases and J 8 bases; nucleotides not matched to a gene: 5. The CDR3 DNA reads TGTGCCAGCAGTCGACAGGGGTGGGAAAAACTGTTTTTT. It is translated as CASSRQGWEKLFF. The entire variable domain, with the rest obtained from reference TRBV13 and TRBJ1-4, is as follows: AAGVIQSPRHLIKEKRETATLKCYPIPRHDTVYWYQQGPGQDPQFLISFYEKMQSDKGSIPDRFSAQQFSDYHSELNMSSLELGDSALYFCASSRQGWEKLFFGSGTQLSVL.

The chain has TRBV4-2 and TRBJ2-1; no reliable D call. The CDR3 has 16 amino acids. V shed 0 bases and J shed 0 bases, with 9 bases lying between them. Germline CDR1 LGHNA, CDR2 YNFKEQ. The CDR3 loop reads CASSQERRISYNEQFF. CDR3 DNA: TGTGCCAGCAGCCAAGAGAGAAGGATCTCCTACAATGAGCAGTTCTTC.

This clonotype has only a few counts. The chain couples TRBV5-5 to TRBJ1-1; D remains ambiguous. The CDR3 has 16 residues. V was clipped by 0 bases and J by 0 bases, with 12 bases between them. CDR1 is SGHKS, CDR2 YYEKEE, per germline (reference sequence). CDR3 loop: CASSLAFQLMNTEAFF. As DNA, the CDR3 is TGTGCCAGCAGCTTGGCCTTCCAGCTAATGAACACTGAAGCTTTCTTT.

V gene TRBV15 combines with J gene TRBJ1-1, with 9 nucleotides matching TRBD1. There are 16 residues in the CDR3. After removal of 0 bases from V and 1 base from J, the junction contained 3 bases not matched to a gene. Germline V gene lookup returns CDR1 LNHNV and CDR2 YYDKDF (reference sequence). CDR3 DNA: TGTGCCACCAGCAGAGACCGGGACAGGGCGAACACTGAAGCTTTCTTT. Its protein is CATSRDRDRANTEAFF.

J is TRBJ2-5 and V is TRBV5-1; D perhaps matches TRBD2 (5 bases). This CDR3 contains 15 residues. The ends were cut back, 2 bases at V and 0 bases at J, with 11 bases in the middle. The V gene's germline CDR1 is SGHRS and CDR2 YFSETQ. The CDR3 region has the DNA TGCGCCAGCAGCTTCTTGGACTGGAACCAAGAGACCCAGTACTTC. Its protein product is CASSFLDWNQETQYF.

This clonotype showed up just a few times. The rearrangement links TRBV11-2 to TRBJ2-7; 7 bases map to TRBD1. CDR1 is SGHAT and CDR2 is FQNNGV in the germline V gene. Unmatched junction bases numbered 5, after V lost 5 bases and J lost 4 bases. The CDR3 contains 13 residues. The CDR3 DNA sequence: TGTGCCAGCAGCCGAACACAGGGGTACGAGCAGTACTTC. It translates to CASSRTQGYEQYF.

The rearrangement joins TRBV12-3 or TRBV12-4 to TRBJ1-2; D unclear. The CDR3 loop spans 13 amino acids. Trimming took off 2 bases at V and 6 bases at J, with 10 bases between the two ends. CDR3 sequence: CASSLTRENGYTF. As DNA, the CDR3 is TGTGCCAGCAGTTTAACTCGGGAGAATGGCTACACCTTC.

The J gene is TRBJ1-1, the V gene TRBV6-2 or TRBV6-3; D call uncertain. Trimming took off 10 bases at V and 1 base at J, with 16 bases between the two ends. The CDR3 contains 14 residues. Germline CDR1 reads MNHEY; CDR2 reads SVGEGT. In DNA form, the CDR3 reads TGTGCCACGCTTTTCCGACTCCCGAACACTGAAGCTTTCTTT. Protein: CATLFRLPNTEAFF.

This clonotype was observed a few times. The rearrangement uses TRBV9 and TRBJ2-1, with D perhaps TRBD1 or TRBD2 (5 bases each). This CDR3 has 14 residues. Trimming removed 0 bases at V and 6 bases at J, with 10 bases between. CDR1 is SGDLS and CDR2 is YYNGEE in the germline V gene. The CDR3 loop is CASSVEGRINEQFF. In DNA form, the CDR3 reads TGTGCCAGCAGCGTAGAGGGGAGAATCAATGAGCAGTTCTTC. Full variable domain (rest looked up from reference TRBV9 and TRBJ2-1): DSGVTQTPKHLITATGQRVTLRCSPRSGDLSVYWYQQSLDQGLQFLIQYYNGEERAKGNILERFSAQQFPDLHSELNLSSLELGDSALYFCASSVEGRINEQFFGPGTRLTVL.

The sample holds a few counts of this clonotype. V and J are TRBV4-3 and TRBJ2-1, with 9 bases matching TRBD1. Per germline, CDR1 LGHNA and CDR2 YSLEER. Trimming at V came to 5 bases and at J to 4 bases, leaving 6 bases not matched to a gene. The CDR3 length is 15 residues. The CDR3 bases are TGCGCCAGCAGCTCCCGGGACAGGGATTACAATGAGCAGTTCTTC. It encodes CASSSRDRDYNEQFF.

This sequence joins TRBV4-1 and TRBJ1-5, with D hard to call. CDR1 is MGHRA, CDR2 YSYEKL, per germline. V lost 0 bases, J lost 2 bases, and 14 bases lay in between. There are 17 residues in the CDR3. The CDR3 DNA is TGCGCCAGCAGCCAAGAGCAGGTACTCGGGGGCAATCAGCCCCAGCATTTT. Translated: CASSQEQVLGGNQPQHF.

CDR3 loop: CASSFLARRTYEQYF. CDR3 nucleotide sequence: TGTGCCAGCAGTTTCCTAGCGAGGAGGACCTACGAGCAGTACTTC. The gene calls are TRBV27 and TRBJ2-7; TRBD2 might be the D (6 bases). Germline CDR1 is MNHEY and CDR2 is SMNVEV (reference sequence). CDR3 size: 15 residues. Trimming took 3 bases from V and 2 from J, leaving 14 bases between them.

The chain joins TRBV6-5 to TRBJ2-4, with 7 bases lining up with TRBD2. CDR3 size: 16 residues. The V segment lost 0 bases and the J segment 3 bases; nucleotides outside the gene matches: 5. The V gene's germline CDR1 is MNHEY and CDR2 SVGAGI. The CDR3 region has the DNA TGTGCCAGCAGTTACTCGGGAGGGGCGCACAAAAACATTCAGTACTTC. Translated, it gives CASSYSGGAHKNIQYF.

This clonotype was seen more than once but under ten times. The V call is TRBV5-1, the J call TRBJ2-3; either TRBD1 or TRBD2 may supply D (5 bases each). The CDR3 spans 15 residues. The germline V gene has CDR1 SGHRS and CDR2 YFSETQ. Trimming cost V 0 bases and J 5 bases, with 13 bases left between them. The CDR3 protein is CASSLVRDAQDTQYF. The CDR3 DNA sequence: TGCGCCAGCAGCTTGGTTCGGGACGCCCAAGATACGCAGTATTTT.

This clonotype was counted between two and nine times. The genes are TRBV29-1 and TRBJ1-1, with TRBD1 as a possible D gene (5 bases). CDR3 size: 12 residues. V was shortened by 5 bases and J by 7 bases, with 14 bases between the two germline ends. Germline lookup yields CDR1 SQVTM and CDR2 ANQGSEA. CDR3 loop: CSVHVQGREAFF. CDR3 sequence (DNA): TGCAGCGTTCACGTCCAGGGCCGTGAAGCTTTCTTT.

This clonotype was found a few times. V usage is TRBV29-1 and J usage is TRBJ2-3, with D maybe TRBD1 (5 bases). With 8 bases removed from V and 2 bases from J, the gap between germline ends came to 14 bases. The CDR3 is 13 residues long. CDR1 and CDR2 from the germline V gene are SQVTM and ANQGSEA. The CDR3 sequence is CSFGASSTDTQYF. The CDR3 nucleotides are TGCAGCTTTGGGGCCAGTTCCACAGATACGCAGTATTTT.

A few counts support this clonotype. CDR3 residues: CASSPDGAYEQYF. The DNA of the CDR3 is TGTGCCAGCAGCCCGGATGGCGCGTACGAGCAGTACTTC. The V and J genes are TRBV7-3 and TRBJ2-7; D gene uncertain. CDR1 is SGHTA, CDR2 FQGTGA, per germline. Trimming shortened V by 5 bases and J by 4 bases, and 12 bases separated the two germline ends. This CDR3 spans 13 amino acids.